This is a list of T cell receptor beta chains from one sample in a study of blood T cell repertoires in COVID-19. TCRdb's copy holds only in-frame clones and misses some; the assay was immunoSEQ multiplex PCR. The sample includes tens of thousands of clones, roughly 84% of them seen just once. The sequenced sample consisted of peripheral blood. The receptors originated from a man between 45 and 60 years old with acute or convalescent COVID-19. The CDR3 runs from the conserved cysteine through the conserved F or W. The D gene is left open where the match is weak. Not all rows give a size; the values are once, few, many and, for expanded clones, a class.

d_gene: TRBD1; v_gene: TRBV6-2/TRBV6-3; abundance: -; j_gene: TRBJ1-2; CDR3aa: CASSPGQGGDYTF; CDR3nt: TGTGCCAGCAGCCCTGGACAGGGAGGAGACTACACCTTC
d_gene: -; v_gene: TRBV9; abundance: -; j_gene: TRBJ2-1; CDR3aa: CASSGLWGEQWGRSEQFF; CDR3nt: TGTGCCAGCAGCGGACTATGGGGGGAACAATGGGGTAGGAGTGAGCAGTTCTTC
d_gene: TRBD2; v_gene: TRBV5-1; abundance: once; j_gene: TRBJ2-5; CDR3aa: CASSLARLLQGLAGEEKETQYF; CDR3nt: TGCGCCAGCAGCTTGGCTCGTCTCCTCCAGGGACTAGCGGGGGAAGAGAAGGAGACCCAGTACTTC
d_gene: -; v_gene: TRBV2; abundance: -; j_gene: TRBJ1-3; CDR3aa: CASSVIGGNTIYF; CDR3nt: TGTGCCAGCAGTGTTATCGGGGGAAACACCATATATTTT
d_gene: -; v_gene: TRBV28; abundance: -; j_gene: TRBJ2-1; CDR3aa: CAIQSRHEQFF; CDR3nt: TGTGCCATCCAGTCCCGCCATGAGCAGTTCTTC
d_gene: -; v_gene: TRBV9; abundance: few; j_gene: TRBJ2-2; CDR3aa: CASSGHNTGELFF; CDR3nt: TGTGCCAGCAGCGGGCACAACACCGGGGAGCTGTTTTTT
d_gene: TRBD1; v_gene: TRBV27; abundance: -; j_gene: TRBJ2-2; CDR3aa: CASGTVNTGELFF; CDR3nt: TGTGCCAGCGGGACAGTTAACACCGGGGAGCTGTTTTTT
d_gene: TRBD2; v_gene: TRBV7-2; abundance: -; j_gene: TRBJ2-4; CDR3aa: CASSPRTSRGKNIQYF; CDR3nt: TGTGCCAGCAGCCCGCGGACTAGCAGGGGAAAAAACATTCAGTACTTC
d_gene: -; v_gene: TRBV19; abundance: -; j_gene: TRBJ2-7; CDR3aa: CASSMPGGRTKQDEQYF; CDR3nt: TGTGCCAGTAGTATGCCCGGCGGACGGACCAAACAGGACGAGCAGTACTTC
d_gene: -; v_gene: TRBV6-5; abundance: -; j_gene: TRBJ2-7; CDR3aa: CASSYAGSYEQYF; CDR3nt: TGTGCCAGCAGTTACGCGGGCAGCTACGAGCAGTACTTC
d_gene: TRBD1; v_gene: TRBV7-9; abundance: once; j_gene: TRBJ2-7; CDR3aa: CASSFTPTGGSYEQYF; CDR3nt: TGTGCCAGCAGCTTTACCCCGACAGGGGGGTCCTACGAGCAGTACTTC
d_gene: -; v_gene: TRBV28; abundance: -; j_gene: TRBJ2-1; CDR3aa: CASSSDTPGNEQFF; CDR3nt: TGTGCCAGCAGTTCGGACACACCTGGTAATGAGCAGTTCTTC
d_gene: -; v_gene: TRBV4-3; abundance: -; j_gene: TRBJ1-2; CDR3aa: CASSQRDTHYGYTF; CDR3nt: TGCGCCAGCAGCCAACGGGACACCCACTATGGCTACACCTTC
d_gene: TRBD1; v_gene: TRBV7-9; abundance: few; j_gene: TRBJ2-2; CDR3aa: CASSSYSRRGRTGELFF; CDR3nt: TGTGCCAGCAGCTCTTATTCCCGCAGGGGGCGGACCGGGGAGCTGTTTTTT
d_gene: -; v_gene: TRBV2; abundance: -; j_gene: TRBJ1-2; CDR3aa: CASRYSAGNYGYTF; CDR3nt: TGTGCCAGCCGATATTCCGCAGGGAACTATGGCTACACCTTC
d_gene: -; v_gene: TRBV19; abundance: -; j_gene: TRBJ1-4; CDR3aa: CASSQGNRENEKLFF; CDR3nt: TGTGCCAGTAGTCAAGGAAACAGGGAAAATGAAAAACTGTTTTTT
d_gene: -; v_gene: TRBV7-2; abundance: -; j_gene: TRBJ2-1; CDR3aa: CASRERTYNEQFF; CDR3nt: TGTGCCAGCAGGGAGCGGACCTACAATGAGCAGTTCTTC